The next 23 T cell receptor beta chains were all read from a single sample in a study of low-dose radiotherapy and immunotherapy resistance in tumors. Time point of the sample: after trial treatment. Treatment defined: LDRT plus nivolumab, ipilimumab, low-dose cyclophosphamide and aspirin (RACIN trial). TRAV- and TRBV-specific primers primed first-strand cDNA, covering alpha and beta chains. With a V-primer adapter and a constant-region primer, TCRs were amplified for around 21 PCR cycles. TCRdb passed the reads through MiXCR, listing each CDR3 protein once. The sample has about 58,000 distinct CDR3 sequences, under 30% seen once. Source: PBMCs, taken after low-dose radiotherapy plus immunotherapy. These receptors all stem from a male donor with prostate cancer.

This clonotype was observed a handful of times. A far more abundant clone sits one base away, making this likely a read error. The CDR3 DNA sequence: TGTGCCAGCGGGAGGGTTTCCTACGAGCAGTTCTTC. This gives the protein CASGRVSYEQFF. The genes are TRBV2 and TRBJ2-1; 7 nucleotides align to TRBD2. The CDR3 totals 12 residues. Germline assignment: CDR1 SNHLY and CDR2 FYNNEI. The ends lost 8 bases at V and 10 bases at J; junction bases unmatched: 8. The full variable domain, with the rest looked up from reference TRBV2 and TRBJ2-1, is EPEVTQTPSHQVTQMGQEVILRCVPISNHLYFYWYRQILGQKVEFLVSFYNNEISEKSEIFDDQFSVERPDGSNFTLKIRSTKLEDSAMYFCASGRVSYEQFFGPGTRLTVL.

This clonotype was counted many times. The CDR3 region is CASTRDAFVGANVLTF. DNA for the CDR3: TGTGCCAGCACTCGCGACGCTTTCGTAGGGGCCAACGTCCTGACTTTC. This rearrangement joins TRBV2 to TRBJ2-6; D uncertain. This CDR3 is 16 amino acids long. Trimming removed 7 bases from V and 4 bases from J, with 17 bases in between. The germline V gene encodes CDR1 SNHLY and CDR2 FYNNEI.

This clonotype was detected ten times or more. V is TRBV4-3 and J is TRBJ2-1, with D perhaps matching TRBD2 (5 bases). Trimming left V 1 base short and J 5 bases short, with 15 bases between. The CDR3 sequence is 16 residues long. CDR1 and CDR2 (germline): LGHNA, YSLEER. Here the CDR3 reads CASSQGYRGTHNEQFF. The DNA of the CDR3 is TGCGCCAGCAGCCAAGGATATCGGGGTACCCACAATGAGCAGTTCTTC.

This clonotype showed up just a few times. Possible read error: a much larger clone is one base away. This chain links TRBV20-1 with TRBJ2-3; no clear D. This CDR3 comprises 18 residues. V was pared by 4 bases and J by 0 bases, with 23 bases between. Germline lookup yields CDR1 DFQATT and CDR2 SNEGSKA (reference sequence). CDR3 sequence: CSATPDRTVRSSTDTQYF. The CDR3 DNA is TGCAGTGCTACCCCAGACCGAACAGTGAGGTCGAGCACAGATACGCAGTATTTT.

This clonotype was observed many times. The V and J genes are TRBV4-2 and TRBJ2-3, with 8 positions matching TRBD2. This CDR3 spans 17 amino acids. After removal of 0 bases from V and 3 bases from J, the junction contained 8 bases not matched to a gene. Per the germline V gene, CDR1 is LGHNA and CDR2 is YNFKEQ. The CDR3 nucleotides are TGTGCCAGCAGCCAAGATGGAGCGGGAGTCTGGACAGATACGCAGTATTTT. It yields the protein CASSQDGAGVWTDTQYF.

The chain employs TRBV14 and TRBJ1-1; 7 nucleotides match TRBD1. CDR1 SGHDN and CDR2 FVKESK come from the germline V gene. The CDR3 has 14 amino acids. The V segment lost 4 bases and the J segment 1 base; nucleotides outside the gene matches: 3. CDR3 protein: CASSLRDRNTEAFF. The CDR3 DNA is TGTGCCAGCAGCCTCCGGGACAGGAACACTGAAGCTTTCTTT.

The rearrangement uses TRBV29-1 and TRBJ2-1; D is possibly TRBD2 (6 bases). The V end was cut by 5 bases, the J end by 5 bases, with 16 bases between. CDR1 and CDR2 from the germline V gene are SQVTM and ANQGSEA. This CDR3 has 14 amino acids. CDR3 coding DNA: TGCAGCGTTTCCCCGCCTAGCGTGAACAATGAGCAGTTCTTC. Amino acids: CSVSPPSVNNEQFF.

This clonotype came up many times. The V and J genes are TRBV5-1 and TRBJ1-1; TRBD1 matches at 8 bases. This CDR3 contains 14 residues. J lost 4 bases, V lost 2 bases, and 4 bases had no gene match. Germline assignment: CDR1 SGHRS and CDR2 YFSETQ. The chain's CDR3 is CASSLDRGGTEAFF. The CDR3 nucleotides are TGCGCCAGCAGCTTAGACAGGGGAGGCACTGAAGCTTTCTTT. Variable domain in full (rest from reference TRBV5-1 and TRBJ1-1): KAGVTQTPRYLIKTRGQQVTLSCSPISGHRSVSWYQQTPGQGLQFLFEYFSETQRNKGNFPGRFSGRQFSNSRSEMNVSTLELGDSALYLCASSLDRGGTEAFFGQGTRLTVV.

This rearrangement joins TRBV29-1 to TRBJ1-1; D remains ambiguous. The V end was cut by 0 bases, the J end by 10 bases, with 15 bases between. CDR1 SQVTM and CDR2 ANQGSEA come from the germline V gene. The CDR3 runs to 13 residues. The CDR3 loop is CSVEERMSAGAFF. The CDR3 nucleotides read TGCAGCGTTGAAGAAAGGATGTCGGCCGGAGCTTTCTTT.

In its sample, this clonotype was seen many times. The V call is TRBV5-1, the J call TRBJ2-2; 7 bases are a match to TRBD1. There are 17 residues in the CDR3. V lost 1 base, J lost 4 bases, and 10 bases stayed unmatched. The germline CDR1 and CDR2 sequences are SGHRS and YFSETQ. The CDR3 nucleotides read TGCGCCAGCAGCTTGTTTACCCCTAGACAGGGCACCGGGGAGCTGTTTTTT. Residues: CASSLFTPRQGTGELFF.

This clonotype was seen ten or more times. The CDR3 spells CSASRGDSADTQYF. The CDR3 nucleotides are TGCAGTGCTAGTAGGGGCGATTCTGCAGATACGCAGTATTTT. This sequence joins TRBV20-1 and TRBJ2-3; D possibly corresponds to TRBD1 (5 bases). This CDR3 is built from 14 residues. Germline CDR1 DFQATT, CDR2 SNEGSKA (reference sequence). The ends were cut back, 3 bases at V and 4 bases at J, with 14 bases in the middle.

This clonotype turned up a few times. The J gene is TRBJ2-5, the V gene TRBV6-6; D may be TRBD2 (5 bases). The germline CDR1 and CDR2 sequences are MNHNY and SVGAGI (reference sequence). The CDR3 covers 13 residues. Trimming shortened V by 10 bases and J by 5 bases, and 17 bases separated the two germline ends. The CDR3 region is CATHTSGVETQYF. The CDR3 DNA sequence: TGTGCCACTCATACCTCCGGGGTTGAGACCCAGTACTTC.

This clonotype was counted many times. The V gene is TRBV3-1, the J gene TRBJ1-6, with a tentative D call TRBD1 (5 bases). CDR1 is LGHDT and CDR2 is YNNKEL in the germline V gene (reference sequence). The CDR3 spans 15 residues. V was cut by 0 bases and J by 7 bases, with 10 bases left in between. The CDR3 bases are TGTGCCAGCAGCCAAGATGGGACGGGAAATTCACCCCTCCACTTT. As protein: CASSQDGTGNSPLHF.

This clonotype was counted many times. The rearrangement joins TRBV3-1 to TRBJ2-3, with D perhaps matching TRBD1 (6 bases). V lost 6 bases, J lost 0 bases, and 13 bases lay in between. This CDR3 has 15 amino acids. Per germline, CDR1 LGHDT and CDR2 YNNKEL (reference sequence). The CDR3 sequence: CASRAGTTSTDTQYF. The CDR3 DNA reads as TGTGCCAGCAGAGCCGGGACAACTAGCACAGATACGCAGTATTTT.

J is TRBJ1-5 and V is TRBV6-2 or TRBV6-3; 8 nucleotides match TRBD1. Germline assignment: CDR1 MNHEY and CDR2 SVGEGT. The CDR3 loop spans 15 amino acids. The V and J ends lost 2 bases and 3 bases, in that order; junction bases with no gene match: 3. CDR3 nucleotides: TGTGCCAGCAGTTACGGACAGGGCGACAATCAGCCCCAGCATTTT. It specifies CASSYGQGDNQPQHF.

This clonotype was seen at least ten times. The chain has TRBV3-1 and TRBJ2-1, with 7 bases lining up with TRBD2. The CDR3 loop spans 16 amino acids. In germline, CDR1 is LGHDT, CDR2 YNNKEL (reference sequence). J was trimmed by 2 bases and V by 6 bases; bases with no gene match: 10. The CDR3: CASSRTSGLAYNEQFF. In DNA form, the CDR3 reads TGTGCCAGCAGTCGTACATCAGGACTAGCCTACAATGAGCAGTTCTTC.

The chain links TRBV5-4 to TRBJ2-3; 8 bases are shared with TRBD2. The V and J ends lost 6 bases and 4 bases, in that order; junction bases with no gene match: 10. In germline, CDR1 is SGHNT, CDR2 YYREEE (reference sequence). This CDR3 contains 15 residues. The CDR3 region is CASTQAGDGSDTQYF. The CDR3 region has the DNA TGTGCCAGCACCCAAGCGGGAGACGGCTCAGATACGCAGTATTTT.

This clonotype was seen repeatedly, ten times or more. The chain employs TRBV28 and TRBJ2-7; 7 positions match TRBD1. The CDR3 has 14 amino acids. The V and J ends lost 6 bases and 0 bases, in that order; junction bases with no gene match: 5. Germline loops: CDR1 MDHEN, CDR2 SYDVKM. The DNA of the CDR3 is TGTGCCAGCAGGGGGACAGATAGCTCCTACGAGCAGTACTTC. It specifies CASRGTDSSYEQYF.

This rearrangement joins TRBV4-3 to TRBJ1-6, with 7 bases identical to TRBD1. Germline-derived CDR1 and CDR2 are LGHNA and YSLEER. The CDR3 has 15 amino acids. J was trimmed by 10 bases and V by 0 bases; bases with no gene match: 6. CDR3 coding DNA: TGCGCCAGCAGCCAAGATAGGCAGGGGGGGTCACCCCTCCACTTT. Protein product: CASSQDRQGGSPLHF.

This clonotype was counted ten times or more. CDR3 sequence (DNA): TGCAGCGCCCCAGACAACTCCTACAATGAGCAGTTCTTC. It specifies CSAPDNSYNEQFF. V gene TRBV29-1 combines with J gene TRBJ2-1; D gene unclear. Germline CDR1 SQVTM, CDR2 ANQGSEA. The CDR3 totals 13 residues. Trimming removed 7 bases at V and 0 bases at J, with 10 bases between.

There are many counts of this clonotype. Written as DNA, the CDR3 is TGTGCCAGCAGTGATTCTTTCAGGGGCGGTTCACCCCTCCACTTT. Amino acids: CASSDSFRGGSPLHF. The rearrangement uses TRBV6-4 and TRBJ1-6; TRBD1 might be the D (6 bases). Germline V gene data show CDR1 as MRHNA and CDR2 as SNTAGT. The CDR3 is 15 residues long. The V gene lost 3 bases and the J gene lost 9 bases, with 15 bases spanning the gap.

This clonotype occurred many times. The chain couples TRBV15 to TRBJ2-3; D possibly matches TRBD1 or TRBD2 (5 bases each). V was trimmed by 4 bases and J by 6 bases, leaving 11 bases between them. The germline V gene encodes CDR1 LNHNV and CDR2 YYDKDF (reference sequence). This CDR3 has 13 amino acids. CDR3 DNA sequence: TGTGCCACCAGCAATCGGGGCCCCGATACGCAGTATTTT. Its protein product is CATSNRGPDTQYF.

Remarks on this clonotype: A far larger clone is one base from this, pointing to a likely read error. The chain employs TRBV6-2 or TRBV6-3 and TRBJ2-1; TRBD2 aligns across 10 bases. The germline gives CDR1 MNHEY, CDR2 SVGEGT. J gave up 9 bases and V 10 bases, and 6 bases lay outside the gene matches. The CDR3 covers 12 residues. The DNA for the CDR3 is TGTGCCATCAGCCAGCGGGGGGGTGAGCAGTTCTTC. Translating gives CAISQRGGEQFF.